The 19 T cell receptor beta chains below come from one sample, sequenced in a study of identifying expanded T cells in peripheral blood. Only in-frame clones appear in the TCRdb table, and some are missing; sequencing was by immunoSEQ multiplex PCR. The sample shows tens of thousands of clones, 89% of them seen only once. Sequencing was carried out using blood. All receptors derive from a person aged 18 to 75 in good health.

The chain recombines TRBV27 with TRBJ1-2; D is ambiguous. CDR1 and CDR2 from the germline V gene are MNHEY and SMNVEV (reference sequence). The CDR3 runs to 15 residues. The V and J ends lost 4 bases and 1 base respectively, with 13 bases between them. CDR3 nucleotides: TGTGCCAGCAGTTCCCTGGACGGAGTTAACTATGGCTACACCTTC. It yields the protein CASSSLDGVNYGYTF.

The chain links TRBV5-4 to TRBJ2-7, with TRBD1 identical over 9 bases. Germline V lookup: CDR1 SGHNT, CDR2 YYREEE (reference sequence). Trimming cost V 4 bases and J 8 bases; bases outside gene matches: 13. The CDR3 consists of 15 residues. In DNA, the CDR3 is TGTGCCAGCAGCCCCACCTTCGGACAGGGGATGAAGCAGTACTTC. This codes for CASSPTFGQGMKQYF.

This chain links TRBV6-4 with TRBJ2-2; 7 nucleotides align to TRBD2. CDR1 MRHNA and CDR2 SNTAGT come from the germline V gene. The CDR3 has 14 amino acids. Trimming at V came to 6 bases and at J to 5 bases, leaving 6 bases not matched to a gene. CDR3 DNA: TGTGCCAGCAGGCCCGGGGGAGGGACCGGGGAGCTGTTTTTT. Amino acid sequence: CASRPGGGTGELFF.

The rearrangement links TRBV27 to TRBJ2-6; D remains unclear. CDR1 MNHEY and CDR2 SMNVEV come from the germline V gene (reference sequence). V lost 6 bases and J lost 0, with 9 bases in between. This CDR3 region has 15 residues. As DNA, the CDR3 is TGTGCCAGCAGACCAGTGAACTCTGGGGCCAACGTCCTGACTTTC. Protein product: CASRPVNSGANVLTF.

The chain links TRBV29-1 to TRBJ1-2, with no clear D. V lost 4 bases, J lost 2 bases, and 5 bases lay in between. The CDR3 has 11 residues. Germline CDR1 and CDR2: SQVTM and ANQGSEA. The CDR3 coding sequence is TGCAGCGTTGTGGACAACTATGGCTACACCTTC. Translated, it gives CSVVDNYGYTF.

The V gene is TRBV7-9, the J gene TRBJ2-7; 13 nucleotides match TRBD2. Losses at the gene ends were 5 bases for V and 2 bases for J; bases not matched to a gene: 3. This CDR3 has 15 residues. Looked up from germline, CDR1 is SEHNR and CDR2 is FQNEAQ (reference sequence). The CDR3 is CASSPTSGRAYEQYF. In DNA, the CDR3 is TGTGCCAGCAGCCCCACTAGCGGGAGGGCCTACGAGCAGTACTTC.

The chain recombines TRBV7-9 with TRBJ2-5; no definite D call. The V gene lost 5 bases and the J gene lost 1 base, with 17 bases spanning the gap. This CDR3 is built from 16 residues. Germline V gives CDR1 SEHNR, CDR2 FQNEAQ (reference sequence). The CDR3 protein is CASSMEMASSQETQYF. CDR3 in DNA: TGTGCCAGCAGCATGGAAATGGCCTCCAGCCAAGAGACCCAGTACTTC.

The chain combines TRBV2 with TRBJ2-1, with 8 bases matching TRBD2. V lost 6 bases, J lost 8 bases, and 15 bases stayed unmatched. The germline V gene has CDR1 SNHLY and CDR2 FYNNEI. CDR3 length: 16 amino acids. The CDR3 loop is CASRPGPGLGADEQFF. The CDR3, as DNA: TGTGCCAGCAGACCTGGCCCGGGACTAGGAGCCGATGAGCAGTTCTTC.

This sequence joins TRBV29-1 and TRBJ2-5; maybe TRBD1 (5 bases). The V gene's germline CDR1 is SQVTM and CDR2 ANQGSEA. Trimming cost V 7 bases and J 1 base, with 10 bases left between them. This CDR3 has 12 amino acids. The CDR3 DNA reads TGCAGCGGGGGCCGGGCCCAAGAGACCCAGTACTTC. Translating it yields CSGGRAQETQYF.

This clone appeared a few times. This chain's CDR3 is CASSESGEQYF. In nucleotides, the CDR3 is TGTGCCAGCAGTGAAAGTGGCGAGCAGTACTTC. The chain joins TRBV28 to TRBJ2-7, with D uncertain. The V gene's germline CDR1 is MDHEN and CDR2 SYDVKM. The V gene lost 5 bases and the J gene lost 6 bases, with 8 bases spanning the gap. The CDR3 extends over 11 amino acids. The full variable domain, completed using reference TRBV28 and TRBJ2-7, is DVKVTQSSRYLVKRTGEKVFLECVQDMDHENMFWYRQDPGLGLRLIYFSYDVKMKEKGDIPEGYSVSREKKERFSLILESASTNQTSMYLCASSESGEQYFGPGTRLTVT.

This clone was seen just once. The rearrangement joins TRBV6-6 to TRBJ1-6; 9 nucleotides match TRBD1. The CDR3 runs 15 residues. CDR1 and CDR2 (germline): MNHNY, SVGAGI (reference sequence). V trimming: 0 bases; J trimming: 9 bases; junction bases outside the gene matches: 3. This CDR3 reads CASSYSGQGTSPLHF. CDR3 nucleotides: TGTGCCAGCAGTTACTCAGGACAGGGGACTTCACCCCTCCACTTT.

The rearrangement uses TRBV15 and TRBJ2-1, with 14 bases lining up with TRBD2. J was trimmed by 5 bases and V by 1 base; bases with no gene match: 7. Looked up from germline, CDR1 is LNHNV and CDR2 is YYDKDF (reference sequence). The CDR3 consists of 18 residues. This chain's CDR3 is CATSRGPLTSGRDNEQFF. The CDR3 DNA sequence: TGTGCCACCAGCAGAGGTCCATTGACTAGCGGGAGGGACAATGAGCAGTTCTTC.

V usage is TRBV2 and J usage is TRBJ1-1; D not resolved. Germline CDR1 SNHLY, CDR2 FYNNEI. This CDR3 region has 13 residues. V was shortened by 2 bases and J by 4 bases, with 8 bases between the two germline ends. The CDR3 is CASSERGGTEAFF. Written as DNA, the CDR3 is TGTGCCAGCAGTGAACGGGGTGGCACTGAAGCTTTCTTT.

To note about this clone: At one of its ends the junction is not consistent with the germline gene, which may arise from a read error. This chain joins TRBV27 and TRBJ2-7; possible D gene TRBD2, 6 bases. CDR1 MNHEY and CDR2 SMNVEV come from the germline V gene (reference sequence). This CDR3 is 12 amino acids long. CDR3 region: CAATGSIYGQYF. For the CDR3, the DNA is TGTGCCGCGACCGGGAGTATCTACGGGCAGTACTTC.

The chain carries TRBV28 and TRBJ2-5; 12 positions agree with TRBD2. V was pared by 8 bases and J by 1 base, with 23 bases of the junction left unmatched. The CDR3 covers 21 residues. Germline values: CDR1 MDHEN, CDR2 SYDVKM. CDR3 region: CASGLPTDREVTSGGQETQYF. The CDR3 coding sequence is TGTGCCAGCGGACTCCCGACGGACAGGGAGGTGACTAGCGGGGGCCAAGAGACCCAGTACTTC. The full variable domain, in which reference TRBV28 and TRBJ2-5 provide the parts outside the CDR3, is DVKVTQSSRYLVKRTGEKVFLECVQDMDHENMFWYRQDPGLGLRLIYFSYDVKMKEKGDIPEGYSVSREKKERFSLILESASTNQTSMYLCASGLPTDREVTSGGQETQYFGPGTRLLVL.

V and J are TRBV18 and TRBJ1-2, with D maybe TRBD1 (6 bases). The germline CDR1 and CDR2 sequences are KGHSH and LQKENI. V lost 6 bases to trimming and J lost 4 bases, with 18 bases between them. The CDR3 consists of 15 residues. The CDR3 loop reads CASSRAIRGLYGYTF. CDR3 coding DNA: TGTGCCAGCTCGCGGGCGATCAGGGGCCTCTATGGCTACACCTTC.

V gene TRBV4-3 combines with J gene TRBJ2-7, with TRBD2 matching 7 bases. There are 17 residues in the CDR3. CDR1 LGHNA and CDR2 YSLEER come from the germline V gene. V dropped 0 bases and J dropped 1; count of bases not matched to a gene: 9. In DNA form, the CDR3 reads TGCGCCAGCAGCCAAGAATGGGGAGGGAGCTATTCCTACGAGCAGTACTTC. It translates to CASSQEWGGSYSYEQYF.

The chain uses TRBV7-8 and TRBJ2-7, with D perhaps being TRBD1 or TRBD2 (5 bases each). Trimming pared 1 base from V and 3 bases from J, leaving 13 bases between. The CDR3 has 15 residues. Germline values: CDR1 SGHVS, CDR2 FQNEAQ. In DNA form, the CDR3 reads TGTGCCAGCAGCTTAGTGGTGGCAGGGAGCTACGAGCAGTACTTC. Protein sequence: CASSLVVAGSYEQYF.

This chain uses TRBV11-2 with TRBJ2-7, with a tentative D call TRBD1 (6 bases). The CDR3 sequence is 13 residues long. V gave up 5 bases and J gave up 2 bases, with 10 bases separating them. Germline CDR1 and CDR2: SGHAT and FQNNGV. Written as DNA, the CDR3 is TGTGCCAGCAGCCCCCAGGGGCCCTACGAGCAGTACTTC. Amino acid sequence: CASSPQGPYEQYF.